What follows describes a single T cell receptor beta chain. Its antigen is currently unknown. The record originates from a study of cytomegalovirus exposure and HLA in healthy donors. For the study at large: The same platform was used for the approximately 120 validation repertoires as for the roughly 700 first-cohort repertoires, as reported in a later analysis. General study points: CMV antigen specificity of a few CMV-associated chains was confirmed in vitro.

CDR3 length: 14 amino acids. Germline V gene lookup returns CDR1 LNHDA and CDR2 SQIVND (reference sequence). Germline trimming cut 3 bases from V and 3 bases from J; bases unmatched to any gene: 3. Assay used: immunoSEQ multiplex PCR; TCRdb lists only in-frame clones, some missing. Among 260,000 or so clones listed, over 75% were seen once. From the roughly 110-subject validation cohort, which was separate from the approximately 700-subject first cohort, the donors were drawn. The chain recombines TRBV19 with TRBJ2-7; 9 bases are a match to TRBD1. Sequencing was carried out using PBMCs. The receptor's source is a woman aged 18-30 years in good health and CMV-seronegative. The CDR3 is CASSIKDRGYEQYF. For the CDR3, the DNA is TGTGCCAGTAGTATCAAGGACAGGGGCTACGAGCAGTACTTC.